This TCR beta chain stems from a study of blood T cell repertoires in COVID-19. The wider study: Material from acute and convalescent COVID-19 was sourced from the United States, Italy and Spain. Nucleic acid was either cDNA or gDNA, and it came from T cells, B-cell-depleted T cells, or PBMCs.

Germline assignment: CDR1 SGHRS and CDR2 YFSETQ. This CDR3 contains 15 residues. Unmatched junction bases numbered 3, after V lost 2 bases and J lost 2 bases. Original processing methods: Scientists estimated how many nucleated cells there were by amplifying reference gene primers. Method: immunoSEQ multiplex PCR; TCRdb's copy keeps in-frame clones and lacks some. V, J and clone size are taken as reported in that table, and D and trimming were inferred from the DNA itself. The table has roughly 29,000 clones, 80% to 90% seen once. The sequenced sample consisted of peripheral blood. The sequence was collected from a human donor in a cohort sampled during active COVID-19. This rearrangement joins TRBV5-1 to TRBJ2-1; 8 positions agree with TRBD2. CDR3 bases: TGCGCCAGCAGCTTCGGGGGGGGACCCTACAATGAGCAGTTCTTC. This translates into CASSFGGGPYNEQFF. The full variable domain, its missing parts supplied by reference TRBV5-1 and TRBJ2-1, is KAGVTQTPRYLIKTRGQQVTLSCSPISGHRSVSWYQQTPGQGLQFLFEYFSETQRNKGNFPGRFSGRQFSNSRSEMNVSTLELGDSALYLCASSFGGGPYNEQFFGPGTRLTVL.